Following are 12 T cell receptor beta chains from one sample sequenced in a study of shared clonotypes between healthy human individuals. Method: immunoSEQ multiplex PCR; TCRdb's copy keeps in-frame clones and lacks some. The sample consists of over 2 million clones, about 94% of them appearing once. Naive CD8 cells lacked CD45RO and underwent positive selection for CCR7, leaving out terminally differentiated effector memory CD45RA+ cells. The sequenced sample consisted of naive CD8+ T cells sorted from blood. Receptors originate from a young man in good health.

This clone was observed a single time. This chain uses TRBV4-3 with TRBJ1-3, with a possible D match to TRBD1 (5 bases). The CDR3 spans 15 residues. The germline V gene encodes CDR1 LGHNA and CDR2 YSLEER. V was clipped by 0 bases and J by 2 bases, with 8 bases between them. Written as DNA, the CDR3 is TGCGCCAGCAGCCAAGAACTAGGGGCTGGAAACACCATATATTTT. Encoded protein: CASSQELGAGNTIYF.

To note about this clone: The sample holds other DNA sequences that translate to the same CDR3. The chain links TRBV6-1 to TRBJ2-7; a weak D match, TRBD1 (5 bases). Germline values: CDR1 MNHNS, CDR2 SASEGT. V dropped 5 bases and J dropped 3 bases, with 11 bases sitting between them. The CDR3 has 13 residues. The CDR3 DNA is TGTGCCAGCAGTTGGACACGCGTCTACGAGCAGTACTTC. Protein sequence: CASSWTRVYEQYF.

The chain is built from TRBV4-1 and TRBJ2-7; 11 bases are a match to TRBD2. V shed 4 bases, J shed 2 bases, and the junction held 4 bases outside the gene matches. CDR1 is MGHRA and CDR2 is YSYEKL in the germline V gene. The CDR3 extends over 15 amino acids. In DNA, the CDR3 is TGCGCCAGCAGCCTAGAGGGACTAGCGGCCTACGAGCAGTACTTC. It is translated as CASSLEGLAAYEQYF.

Note on this clone: The sample carries other DNA sequences with the same CDR3. This sequence joins TRBV4-3 and TRBJ2-1, with D perhaps assigned TRBD1 or TRBD2 (5 bases each). Looked up from germline, CDR1 is LGHNA and CDR2 is YSLEER. V was cut by 0 bases and J by 2 bases, with 11 bases left in between. The CDR3 spans 16 residues. The CDR3 sequence: CASSQDGTGAYNEQFF. The CDR3 nucleotides read TGCGCCAGCAGCCAAGACGGGACCGGGGCCTACAATGAGCAGTTCTTC.

As to this clone: Different DNA sequences within this sample yield the same CDR3. This chain links TRBV11-2 with TRBJ2-1; 10 bases match TRBD2. The CDR3 runs 15 residues. J was trimmed by 4 bases and V by 5 bases; bases with no gene match: 5. CDR1 and CDR2 (germline): SGHAT, FQNNGV. The CDR3 DNA reads TGTGCCAGCAGCCTAGCGGGAGAGGGTTACAATGAGCAGTTCTTC. Protein product: CASSLAGEGYNEQFF.

CDR3 in amino acids: CASSREEQETQYF. CDR3 coding DNA: TGTGCCAGCAGCCGAGAGGAGCAAGAGACCCAGTACTTC. The chain has TRBV13 and TRBJ2-5; no firm D call. The CDR3 length is 13 residues. Deletions cut 5 bases from V and 2 bases from J, with 9 bases between. Germline V lookup: CDR1 PRHDT, CDR2 FYEKMQ (reference sequence).

Note on this clone: This CDR3 is also generated by other DNA sequences in the sample. The chain couples TRBV5-4 to TRBJ1-1; TRBD1 matches 10 bases. Germline-derived CDR1 and CDR2 are SGHNT and YYREEE (reference sequence). There are 15 residues in the CDR3. Unmatched junction bases numbered 4, after V lost 3 bases and J lost 2 bases. CDR3 bases: TGTGCCAGCAGCTGGGACAGGGGCGGAAACACTGAAGCTTTCTTT. Protein sequence: CASSWDRGGNTEAFF.

This clone is a singleton in its sample. V gene TRBV7-9 combines with J gene TRBJ2-7, with 10 bases matching TRBD1. V lost 5 bases and J lost 0; bases outside the gene matches: 7. CDR1 SEHNR and CDR2 FQNEAQ come from the germline V gene (reference sequence). CDR3 length equals 16 residues. In nucleotides, the CDR3 is TGTGCCAGCAGCCCTCCGGGGGACAGGGGCTCCTACGAGCAGTACTTC. It codes for CASSPPGDRGSYEQYF.

The gene calls are TRBV30 and TRBJ1-5, with D possibly being TRBD1 (6 bases). The CDR3 has 14 amino acids. The germline CDR1 and CDR2 sequences are GTSNPN and SVGIG (reference sequence). V dropped 2 bases and J dropped 3 bases, with 11 bases sitting between them. The CDR3 reads CAWSRGGPNQPQHF. The CDR3 DNA reads as TGTGCCTGGAGTAGGGGGGGCCCCAATCAGCCCCAGCATTTT.

V and J are TRBV7-8 and TRBJ2-5, with 14 bases that match TRBD2. CDR1 is SGHVS and CDR2 is FQNEAQ in the germline V gene. This CDR3 spans 17 amino acids. With 4 bases clipped from V and 4 bases from J, the junction kept 8 bases outside the gene matches. In DNA form, the CDR3 reads TGTGCCAGCAGCTCCAGACTAGCGGGAGGGCCCCCAGAGACCCAGTACTTC. It yields the protein CASSSRLAGGPPETQYF.

As concerns this clone: Other DNA sequences from this sample encode an identical CDR3 as well. The V call is TRBV19, the J call TRBJ1-5, with D hard to call. The germline V gene has CDR1 LNHDA and CDR2 SQIVND (reference sequence). V was trimmed by 0 bases and J by 7 bases, leaving 10 bases between them. This CDR3 comprises 14 residues. The CDR3 bases are TGTGCCAGTAGTATAGATCTGGAACACCAGCCCCAGCATTTT. It is translated as CASSIDLEHQPQHF.

This clone is a singleton in its sample. The chain combines TRBV7-2 with TRBJ1-2; weak D call: TRBD1 (5 bases). V gave up 3 bases and J gave up 5 bases, with 16 bases separating them. Germline CDR1 is SGHTA and CDR2 is FQGNSA. The CDR3 extends over 15 amino acids. CDR3 region: CASSFGGSPPYGYTF. In DNA, the CDR3 is TGTGCCAGCAGCTTCGGGGGGTCACCCCCATATGGCTACACCTTC.